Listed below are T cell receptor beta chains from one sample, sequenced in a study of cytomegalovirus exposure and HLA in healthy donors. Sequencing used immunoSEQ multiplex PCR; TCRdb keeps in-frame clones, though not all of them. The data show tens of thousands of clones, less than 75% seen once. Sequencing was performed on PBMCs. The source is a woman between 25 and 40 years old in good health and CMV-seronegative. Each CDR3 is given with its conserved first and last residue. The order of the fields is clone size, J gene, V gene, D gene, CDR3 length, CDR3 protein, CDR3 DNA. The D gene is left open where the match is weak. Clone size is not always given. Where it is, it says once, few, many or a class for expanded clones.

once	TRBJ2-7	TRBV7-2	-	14	CASSSDTSSYEQYF	TGTGCCAGCAGCTCGGACACCTCCTCCTACGAGCAGTACTTC
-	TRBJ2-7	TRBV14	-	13	CASSRGRGGEQYF	TGTGCCAGCAGCCGCGGTCGGGGAGGCGAGCAGTACTTC
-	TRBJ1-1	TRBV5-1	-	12	CASRGGVTEAFF	TGCGCCAGCAGGGGAGGGGTCACTGAAGCTTTCTTT
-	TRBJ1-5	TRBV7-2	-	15	CASSLGDYRNQPQHF	TGTGCCAGCAGCTTAGGAGACTACCGCAATCAGCCCCAGCATTTT
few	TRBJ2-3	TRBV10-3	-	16	CAISGGQGSAEDTQYF	TGTGCCATCAGTGGAGGGCAGGGGAGTGCCGAGGATACGCAGTATTTT
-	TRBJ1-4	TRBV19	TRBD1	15	CASRASRGSNEKLFF	TGTGCCAGTAGGGCCTCCAGGGGGTCGAATGAAAAACTGTTTTTT
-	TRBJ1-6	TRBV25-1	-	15	CASTTGILYNSPLHF	TGTGCCAGCACCACAGGGATCCTCTATAATTCACCCCTCCACTTT
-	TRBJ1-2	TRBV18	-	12	CASSPRRDGYTF	TGTGCCAGCTCACCCAGACGGGATGGCTACACCTTC
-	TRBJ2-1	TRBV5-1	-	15	CASSRAGQSYNEQFF	TGCGCCAGCAGCCGGGCGGGACAGTCCTACAATGAGCAGTTCTTC
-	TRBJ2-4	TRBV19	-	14	CASSGTGGKNIQYF	TGTGCCAGTAGTGGAACTGGCGGGAAAAACATTCAGTACTTC
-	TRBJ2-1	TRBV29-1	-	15	CSVAFFSSSYNEQFF	TGCAGCGTCGCATTCTTTTCGAGCTCCTACAATGAGCAGTTCTTC
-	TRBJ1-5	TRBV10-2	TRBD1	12	CASRDRDQPQHF	TGCGCCAGCAGGGACAGGGATCAGCCCCAGCATTTT
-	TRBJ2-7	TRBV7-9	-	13	CASSSPDSPEQYF	TGTGCCAGCAGCTCACCTGACAGCCCCGAGCAGTACTTC
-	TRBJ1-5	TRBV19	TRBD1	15	CASSEQGRSGQPQHF	TGTGCCAGTAGTGAACAGGGGAGGAGTGGTCAGCCCCAGCATTTT
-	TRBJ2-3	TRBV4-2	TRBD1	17	CASSQTPGQGFADTQYF	TGTGCCAGCAGCCAAACTCCGGGACAGGGGTTTGCAGATACGCAGTATTTT
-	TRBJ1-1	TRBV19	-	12	CASRAEGTEAFF	TGTGCCTCGAGGGCAGAAGGGACTGAAGCTTTCTTT
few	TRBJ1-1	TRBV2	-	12	CASSVSGTEAFF	TGTGCCAGCAGCGTCAGTGGCACTGAAGCTTTCTTT
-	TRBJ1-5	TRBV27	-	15	CASSLSSASNQPQHF	TGTGCCAGCAGTTTATCGTCAGCGAGCAATCAGCCCCAGCATTTT
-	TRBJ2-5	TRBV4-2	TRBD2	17	CASSQPSSGGNQETQYF	TGTGCCAGCAGCCAACCTTCAAGCGGGGGGAACCAAGAGACCCAGTACTTC
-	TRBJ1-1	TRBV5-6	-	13	CASSSGFRAEAFF	TGTGCCAGCAGCTCAGGGTTTCGCGCTGAAGCTTTCTTT
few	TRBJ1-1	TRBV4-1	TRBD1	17	CASSQVDRGVMNTEAFF	TGCGCCAGCAGCCAAGTTGACAGGGGGGTCATGAACACTGAAGCTTTCTTT
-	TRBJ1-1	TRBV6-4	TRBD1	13	CASSLTGETEAFF	TGTGCCAGCAGTCTGACAGGGGAAACTGAAGCTTTCTTT
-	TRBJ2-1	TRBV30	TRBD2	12	CAWSHSGDEQFF	TGTGCCTGGAGCCATAGCGGGGATGAGCAGTTCTTC
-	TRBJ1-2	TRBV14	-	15	CASSHRTASNYGYTF	TGTGCCAGCAGCCATCGGACAGCCTCTAACTATGGCTACACCTTC
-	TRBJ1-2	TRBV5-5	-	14	CASSPERDTYGYTF	TGTGCCAGCAGCCCAGAACGGGACACCTATGGCTACACCTTC
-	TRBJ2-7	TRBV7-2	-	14	CASSPGHSSYEQYF	TGTGCCAGCAGTCCTGGACATTCCTCCTACGAGCAGTACTTC
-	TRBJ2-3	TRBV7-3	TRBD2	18	CASSSRPGLAGSPDTQYF	TGTGCCAGCAGCTCCCGCCCCGGACTAGCGGGGAGTCCAGATACGCAGTATTTT
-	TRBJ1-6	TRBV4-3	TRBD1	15	CASSGRDRDYSPLHF	TGCGCCAGCAGCGGCCGGGACAGGGATTATTCACCCCTCCACTTT
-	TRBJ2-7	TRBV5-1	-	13	CASSLASPYEQYF	TGCGCCAGCAGCTTGGCCTCTCCCTACGAGCAGTACTTC
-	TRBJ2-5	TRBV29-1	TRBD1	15	CSVDTPGGSSETQYF	TGCAGCGTTGACACGCCAGGGGGCTCAAGTGAGACCCAGTACTTC
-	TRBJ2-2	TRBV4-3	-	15	CASSQEVPTYGELFF	TGCGCCAGCAGCCAAGAGGTCCCGACTTACGGGGAGCTGTTTTTT
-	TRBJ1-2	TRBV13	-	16	CASSLGRRTEVYGYTF	TGTGCCAGCAGCTTAGGACGCAGGACAGAAGTCTATGGCTACACCTTC
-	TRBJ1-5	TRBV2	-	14	CASRLSLDDQPQHF	TGTGCCAGTCGACTATCCTTGGATGATCAGCCCCAGCATTTT
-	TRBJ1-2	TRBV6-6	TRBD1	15	CASSYPGQGNYGYTF	TGTGCCAGCAGTTACCCTGGACAGGGGAACTATGGCTACACCTTC
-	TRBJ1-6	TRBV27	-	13	CASGGDFNSPLHF	TGTGCCAGCGGCGGAGATTTTAATTCACCCCTCCACTTT
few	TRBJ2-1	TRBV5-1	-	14	CASSLDSSYNEQFF	TGCGCCAGCAGCTTGGACAGCTCCTACAATGAGCAGTTCTTC
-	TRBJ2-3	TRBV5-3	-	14	CARSLQGGTDTQYF	TGTGCCAGAAGCTTGCAAGGAGGCACAGATACGCAGTATTTT
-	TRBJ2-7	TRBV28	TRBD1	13	CASSSGQEREQYF	TGTGCCAGCAGTTCTGGACAGGAACGCGAGCAGTACTTC
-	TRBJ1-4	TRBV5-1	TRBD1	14	CASSKGAVNEKLFF	TGCGCCAGCAGCAAGGGGGCGGTTAATGAAAAACTGTTTTTT
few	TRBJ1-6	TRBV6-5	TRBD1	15	CASSRPQGARSPLHF	TGTGCCAGCAGTCGCCCCCAGGGGGCGAGGTCACCCCTCCACTTT
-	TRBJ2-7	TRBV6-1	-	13	CASTRHVSYEQYF	TGTGCCAGCACCCGACACGTCTCCTACGAGCAGTACTTC
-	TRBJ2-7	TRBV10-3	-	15	CAISEKGPGAYEQYF	TGTGCCATCAGTGAAAAGGGGCCAGGGGCCTACGAGCAGTACTTC